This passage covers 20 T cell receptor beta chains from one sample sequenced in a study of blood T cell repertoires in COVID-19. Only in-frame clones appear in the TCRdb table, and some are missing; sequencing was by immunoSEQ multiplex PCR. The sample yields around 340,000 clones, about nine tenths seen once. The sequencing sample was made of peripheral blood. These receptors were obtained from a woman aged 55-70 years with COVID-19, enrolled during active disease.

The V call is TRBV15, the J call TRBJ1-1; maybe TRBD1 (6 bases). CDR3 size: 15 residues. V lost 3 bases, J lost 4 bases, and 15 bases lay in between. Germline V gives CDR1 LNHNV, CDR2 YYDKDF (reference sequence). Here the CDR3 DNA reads TGTGCCACCAGCAGGAGACCGACAGGCGGCACTGAAGCTTTCTTT. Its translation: CATSRRPTGGTEAFF. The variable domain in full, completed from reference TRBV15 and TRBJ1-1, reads DAMVIQNPRYQVTQFGKPVTLSCSQTLNHNVMYWYQQKSSQAPKLLFHYYDKDFNNEADTPDNFQSRRPNTSFCFLDIRSPGLGDTAMYLCATSRRPTGGTEAFFGQGTRLTVV.

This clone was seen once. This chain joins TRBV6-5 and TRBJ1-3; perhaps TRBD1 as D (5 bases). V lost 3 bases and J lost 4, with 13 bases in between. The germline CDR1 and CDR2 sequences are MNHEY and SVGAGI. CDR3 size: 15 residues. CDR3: CASSYDRAGGNTIYF. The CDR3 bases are TGTGCCAGCAGTTATGACAGAGCGGGAGGAAACACCATATATTTT.

The CDR3 sequence: CASSDSRDRLGYNSPLHF. The CDR3 bases are TGTGCCAGCAGTGATAGCCGGGACAGGTTGGGCTATAATTCACCCCTCCACTTT. The V and J genes are TRBV28 and TRBJ1-6, with 8 bases aligning to TRBD1. This CDR3 is 18 amino acids long. From germline, CDR1 is MDHEN and CDR2 SYDVKM. V was pared by 5 bases and J by 3 bases, with 12 bases of the junction left unmatched.

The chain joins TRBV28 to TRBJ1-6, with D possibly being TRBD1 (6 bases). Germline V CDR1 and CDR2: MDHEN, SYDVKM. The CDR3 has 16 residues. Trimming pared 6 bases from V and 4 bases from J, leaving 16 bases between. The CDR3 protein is CASSRSGGGYNSPLHF. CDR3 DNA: TGTGCCAGCAGCCGTTCGGGGGGCGGATATAATTCACCCCTCCACTTT.

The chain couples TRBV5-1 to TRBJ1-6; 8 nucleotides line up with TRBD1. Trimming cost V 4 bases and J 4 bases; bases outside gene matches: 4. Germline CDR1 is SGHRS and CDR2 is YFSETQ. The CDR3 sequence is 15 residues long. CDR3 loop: CASSPDRAYNSPLHF. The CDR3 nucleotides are TGCGCCAGCAGCCCGGACAGGGCTTATAATTCACCCCTCCACTTT.

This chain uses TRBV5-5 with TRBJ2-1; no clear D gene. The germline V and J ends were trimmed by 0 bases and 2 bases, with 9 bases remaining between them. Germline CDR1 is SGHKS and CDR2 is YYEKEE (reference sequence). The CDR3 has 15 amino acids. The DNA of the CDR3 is TGTGCCAGCAGCTTGGAGGTGGGCCCCTACAATGAGCAGTTCTTC. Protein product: CASSLEVGPYNEQFF. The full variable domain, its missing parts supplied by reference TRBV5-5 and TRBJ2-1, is DAGVTQSPTHLIKTRGQQVTLRCSPISGHKSVSWYQQVLGQGPQFIFQYYEKEERGRGNFPDRFSARQFPNYSSELNVNALLLGDSALYLCASSLEVGPYNEQFFGPGTRLTVL.

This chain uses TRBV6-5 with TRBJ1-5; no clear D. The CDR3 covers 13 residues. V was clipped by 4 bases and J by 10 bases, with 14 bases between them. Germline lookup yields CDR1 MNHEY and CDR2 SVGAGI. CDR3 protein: CASSSRISEPQHF. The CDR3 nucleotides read TGTGCCAGCAGTTCCAGGATATCAGAACCCCAGCATTTT.

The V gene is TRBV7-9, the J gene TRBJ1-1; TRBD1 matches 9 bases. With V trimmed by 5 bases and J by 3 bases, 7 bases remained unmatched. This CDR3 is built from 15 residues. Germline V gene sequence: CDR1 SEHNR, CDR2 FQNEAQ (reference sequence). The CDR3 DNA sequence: TGTGCCAGCAGCGACAGGGGGACGGGGTACACTGAAGCTTTCTTT. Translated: CASSDRGTGYTEAFF.

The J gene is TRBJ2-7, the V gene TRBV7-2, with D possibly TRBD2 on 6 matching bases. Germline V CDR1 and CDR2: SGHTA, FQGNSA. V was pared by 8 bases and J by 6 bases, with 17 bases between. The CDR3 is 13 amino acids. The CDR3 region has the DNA TGTGCCAGCTGGGGGGACCCCCGGGGCGAGCAGTACTTC. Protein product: CASWGDPRGEQYF.

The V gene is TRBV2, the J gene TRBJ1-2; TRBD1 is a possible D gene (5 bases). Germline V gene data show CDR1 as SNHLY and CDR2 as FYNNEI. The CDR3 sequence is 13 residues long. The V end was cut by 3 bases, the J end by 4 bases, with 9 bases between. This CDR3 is CASSDQGSYGYTF. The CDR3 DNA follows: TGTGCCAGCAGTGATCAGGGAAGCTATGGCTACACCTTC.

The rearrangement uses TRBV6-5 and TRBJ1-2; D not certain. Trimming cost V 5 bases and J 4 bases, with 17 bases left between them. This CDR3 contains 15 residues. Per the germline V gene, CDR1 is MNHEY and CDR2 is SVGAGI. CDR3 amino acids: CASSPTVIEGYGYTF. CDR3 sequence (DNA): TGTGCCAGCAGTCCCACTGTTATTGAGGGCTATGGCTACACCTTC.

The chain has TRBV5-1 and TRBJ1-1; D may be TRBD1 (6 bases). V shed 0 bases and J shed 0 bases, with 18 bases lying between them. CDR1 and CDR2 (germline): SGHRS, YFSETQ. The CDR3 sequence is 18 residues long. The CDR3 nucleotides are TGCGCCAGCAGCTTGGCCGGACAGACGTACGCATTGAACACTGAAGCTTTCTTT. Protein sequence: CASSLAGQTYALNTEAFF.

The CDR3 bases are TGTGCCAGCAAGGAAGCGGCAGGGGCCTATGGCTACACCTTC. Its translation is CASKEAAGAYGYTF. The J gene is TRBJ1-2, the V gene TRBV2; possible D gene TRBD1, 6 bases. The germline gives CDR1 SNHLY, CDR2 FYNNEI. CDR3 length: 14 residues. V shed 7 bases and J shed 4 bases, with 16 bases lying between them.

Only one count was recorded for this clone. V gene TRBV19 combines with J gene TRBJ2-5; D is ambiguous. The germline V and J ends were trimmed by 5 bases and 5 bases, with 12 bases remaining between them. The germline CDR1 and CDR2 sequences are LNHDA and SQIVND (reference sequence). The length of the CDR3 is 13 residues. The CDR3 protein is CASSFPGLETQYF. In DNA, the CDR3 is TGTGCCAGTAGTTTTCCTGGGCTGGAGACCCAGTACTTC.

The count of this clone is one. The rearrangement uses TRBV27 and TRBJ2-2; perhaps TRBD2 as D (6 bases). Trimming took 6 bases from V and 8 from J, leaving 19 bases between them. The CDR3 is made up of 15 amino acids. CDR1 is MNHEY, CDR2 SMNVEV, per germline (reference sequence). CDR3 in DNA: TGTGCCAGCAGGGCCCGGGACTCCCAACCGGGGGAGCTGTTTTTT. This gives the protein CASRARDSQPGELFF.

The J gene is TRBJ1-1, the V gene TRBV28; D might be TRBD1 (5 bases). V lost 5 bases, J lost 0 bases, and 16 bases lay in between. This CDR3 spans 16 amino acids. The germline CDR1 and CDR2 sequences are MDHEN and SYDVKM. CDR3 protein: CASSANKGLMNTEAFF. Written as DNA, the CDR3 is TGTGCCAGCAGTGCAAACAAGGGGCTGATGAACACTGAAGCTTTCTTT.

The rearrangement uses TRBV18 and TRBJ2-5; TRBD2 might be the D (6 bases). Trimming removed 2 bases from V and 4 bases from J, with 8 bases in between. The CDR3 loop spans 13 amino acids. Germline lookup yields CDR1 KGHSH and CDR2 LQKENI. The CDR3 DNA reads TGTGCCAGCTCACCAAACGGGGGAGAGACCCAGTACTTC. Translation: CASSPNGGETQYF. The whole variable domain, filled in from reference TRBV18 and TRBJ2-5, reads NAGVMQNPRHLVRRRGQEARLRCSPMKGHSHVYWYRQLPEEGLKFMVYLQKENIIDESGMPKERFSAEFPKEGPSILRIQQVVRGDSAAYFCASSPNGGETQYFGPGTRLLVL.

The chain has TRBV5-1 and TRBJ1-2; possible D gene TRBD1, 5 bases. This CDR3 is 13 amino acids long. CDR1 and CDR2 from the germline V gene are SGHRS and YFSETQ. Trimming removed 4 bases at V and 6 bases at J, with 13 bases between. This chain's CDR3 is CASSLGQPNGYTF. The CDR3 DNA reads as TGCGCCAGCAGCCTAGGACAACCCAATGGCTACACCTTC. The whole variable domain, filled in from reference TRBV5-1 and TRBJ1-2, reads KAGVTQTPRYLIKTRGQQVTLSCSPISGHRSVSWYQQTPGQGLQFLFEYFSETQRNKGNFPGRFSGRQFSNSRSEMNVSTLELGDSALYLCASSLGQPNGYTFGSGTRLTVV.

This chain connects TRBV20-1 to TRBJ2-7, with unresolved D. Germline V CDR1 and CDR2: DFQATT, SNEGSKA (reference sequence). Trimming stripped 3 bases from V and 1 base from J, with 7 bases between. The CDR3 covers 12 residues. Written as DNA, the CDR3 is TGCAGTGCTAGTTCCCTTTCCTACGAGCAGTACTTC. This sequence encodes CSASSLSYEQYF.

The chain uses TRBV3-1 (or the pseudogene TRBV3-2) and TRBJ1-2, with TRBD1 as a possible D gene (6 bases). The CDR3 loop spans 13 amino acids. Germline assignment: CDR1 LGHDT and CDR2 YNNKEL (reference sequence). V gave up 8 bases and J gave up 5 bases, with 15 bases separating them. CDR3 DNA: TGTGCCAGCCGAAGGGGGGGCGGGTATGGCTACACCTTC. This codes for CASRRGGGYGYTF.